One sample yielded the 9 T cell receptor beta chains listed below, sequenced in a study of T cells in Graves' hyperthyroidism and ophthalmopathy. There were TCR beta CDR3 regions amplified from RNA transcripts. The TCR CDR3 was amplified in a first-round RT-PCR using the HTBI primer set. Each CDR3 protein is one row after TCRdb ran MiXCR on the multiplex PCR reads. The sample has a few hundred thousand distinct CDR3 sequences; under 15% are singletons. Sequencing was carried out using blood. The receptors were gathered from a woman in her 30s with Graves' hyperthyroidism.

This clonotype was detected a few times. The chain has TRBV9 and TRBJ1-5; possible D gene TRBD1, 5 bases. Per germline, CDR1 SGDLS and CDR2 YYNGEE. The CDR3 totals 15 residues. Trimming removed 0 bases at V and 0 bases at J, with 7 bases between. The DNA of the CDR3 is TGTGCCAGCAGCGTAGGGCAGGGTAGCAATCAGCCCCAGCATTTT. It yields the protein CASSVGQGSNQPQHF.

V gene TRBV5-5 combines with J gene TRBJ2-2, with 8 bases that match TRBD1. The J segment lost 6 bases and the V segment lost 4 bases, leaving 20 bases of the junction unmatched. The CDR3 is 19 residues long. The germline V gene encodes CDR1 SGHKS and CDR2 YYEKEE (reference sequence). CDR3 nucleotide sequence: TGTGCCAGCAGCCCCTTTGTTGTTGGTGCGGGACAGGTCTCCGGGGAGCTGTTTTTT. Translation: CASSPFVVGAGQVSGELFF.

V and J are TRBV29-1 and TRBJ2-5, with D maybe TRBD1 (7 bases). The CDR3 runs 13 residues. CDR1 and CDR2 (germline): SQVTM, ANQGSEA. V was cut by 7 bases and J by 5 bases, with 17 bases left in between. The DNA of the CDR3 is TGCAGCGCATGGGTTTCAGGGGGGGAGACCCAGTACTTC. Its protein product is CSAWVSGGETQYF. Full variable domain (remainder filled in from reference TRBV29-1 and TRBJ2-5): SAVISQKPSRDICQRGTSLTIQCQVDSQVTMMFWYRQQPGQSLTLIATANQGSEATYESGFVIDKFPISRPNLTFSTLTVSNMSPEDSSIYLCSAWVSGGETQYFGPGTRLLVL.

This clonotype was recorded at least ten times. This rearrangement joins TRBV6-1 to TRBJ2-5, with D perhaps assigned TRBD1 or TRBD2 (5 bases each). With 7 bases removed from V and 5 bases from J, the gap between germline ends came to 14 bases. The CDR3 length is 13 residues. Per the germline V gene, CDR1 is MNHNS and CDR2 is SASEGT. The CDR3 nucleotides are TGTGCCAGCAAATACCCAGGGACGGAGACCCAGTACTTC. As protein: CASKYPGTETQYF.

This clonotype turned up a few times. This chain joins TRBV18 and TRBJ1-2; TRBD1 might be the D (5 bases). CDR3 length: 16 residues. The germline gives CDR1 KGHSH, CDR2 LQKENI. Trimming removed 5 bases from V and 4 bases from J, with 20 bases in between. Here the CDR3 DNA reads TGTGCCAGCTCAAGAATCGACAGAGGCGCGGGCTATGGCTACACCTTC. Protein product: CASSRIDRGAGYGYTF.

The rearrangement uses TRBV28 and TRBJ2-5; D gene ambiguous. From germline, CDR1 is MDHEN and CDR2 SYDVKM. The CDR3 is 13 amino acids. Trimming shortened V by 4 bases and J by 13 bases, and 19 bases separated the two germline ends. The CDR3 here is CASSSTQTRHAYF. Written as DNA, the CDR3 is TGTGCCAGCAGTTCGACCCAGACTCGTCACGCGTACTTC.

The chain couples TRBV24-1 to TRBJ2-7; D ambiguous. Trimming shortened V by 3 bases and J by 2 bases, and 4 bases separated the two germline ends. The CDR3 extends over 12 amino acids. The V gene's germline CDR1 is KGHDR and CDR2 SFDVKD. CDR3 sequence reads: CATSDGPYEQYF. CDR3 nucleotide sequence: TGTGCCACCAGTGATGGTCCCTACGAGCAGTACTTC.

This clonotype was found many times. CDR3 bases: TGTGCCAGCAGCTTCGGACAGACCAGCACAGATACGCAGTATTTT. It is translated as CASSFGQTSTDTQYF. This sequence joins TRBV11-2 and TRBJ2-3; D is perhaps TRBD1 (6 bases). Germline lookup yields CDR1 SGHAT and CDR2 FQNNGV. This CDR3 spans 15 amino acids. Trimming shortened V by 3 bases and J by 0 bases, and 10 bases separated the two germline ends.

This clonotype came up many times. The CDR3 sequence: CASSPGTAPSYEQYF. CDR3 sequence (DNA): TGTGCCAGCAGCCCTGGGACAGCCCCTTCCTACGAGCAGTACTTC. The chain uses TRBV6-1 and TRBJ2-7; 7 bases align to TRBD1. Trimming took 6 bases from V and 1 from J; bases not matched to a gene: 9. Per the germline V gene, CDR1 is MNHNS and CDR2 is SASEGT. There are 15 residues in the CDR3.